Given below is one T cell receptor beta chain in context. V lost 0 bases and J 1 base, leaving 16 bases between the germline ends. The CDR3 sequence is 17 residues long. The germline V gene has CDR1 GTSNPN and CDR2 SVGIG (reference sequence). This sample is part of a study of shared clonotypes between healthy human individuals. Repertoires were generated with immunoSEQ multiplex PCR, while TCRdb's copy carries only in-frame clones and drops some. The sample contains 950,000 to 1,300,000 clones, around 76% of which appear only once. The material sequenced was memory CD4+ T cells sorted from blood. Documented subset: CD45RA-negative fraction. The rearrangement uses TRBV30 and TRBJ1-3, with a weak D call TRBD1 (6 bases). The receptor comes from a man between 18 and 29 years old in good health. The DNA of the CDR3 is TGTGCCTGGAGTGTACTCCAAACAGGGAAGTCTGGAAACACCATATATTTT. Translation: CAWSVLQTGKSGNTIYF. The full variable domain, its missing parts supplied by reference TRBV30 and TRBJ1-3, is SQTIHQWPATLVQPVGSPLSLECTVEGTSNPNLYWYRQAAGRGLQLLFYSVGIGQISSEVPQNLSASRPQDRQFILSSKKLLLSDSGFYLCAWSVLQTGKSGNTIYFGEGSWLTVV.